This T cell receptor (beta chain) was identified during a study of response to subunit inactivated influenza vaccine. Points from the study as a whole: The authors proposed limited new T cell recruitment per seasonal influenza vaccination.

This clonotype has more than one count but fewer than ten. Its antigen remains unknown. One entry per CDR3 protein, called by TCRdb with MiXCR from the RT-PCR reads. Altogether fewer than 700,000 distinct CDR3 sequences are present, over 10% being singletons, with the ten largest covering less than 15%. Trimming removed 4 bases from V and 0 bases from J, with 15 bases in between. Germline lookup yields CDR1 LGHNA and CDR2 YNFKEQ. This CDR3 comprises 16 residues. The source of this sequence is a man between 50 and 59 years old who received an inactivated influenza vaccine. The sequenced sample was PBMCs from blood, obtained 35 to 45 days after vaccination. The chain uses TRBV4-2 and TRBJ1-1; D is unclear. The CDR3: CASSPEVTVMNTEAFF. CDR3 DNA: TGTGCCAGCAGCCCAGAGGTGACGGTCATGAACACTGAAGCTTTCTTT.